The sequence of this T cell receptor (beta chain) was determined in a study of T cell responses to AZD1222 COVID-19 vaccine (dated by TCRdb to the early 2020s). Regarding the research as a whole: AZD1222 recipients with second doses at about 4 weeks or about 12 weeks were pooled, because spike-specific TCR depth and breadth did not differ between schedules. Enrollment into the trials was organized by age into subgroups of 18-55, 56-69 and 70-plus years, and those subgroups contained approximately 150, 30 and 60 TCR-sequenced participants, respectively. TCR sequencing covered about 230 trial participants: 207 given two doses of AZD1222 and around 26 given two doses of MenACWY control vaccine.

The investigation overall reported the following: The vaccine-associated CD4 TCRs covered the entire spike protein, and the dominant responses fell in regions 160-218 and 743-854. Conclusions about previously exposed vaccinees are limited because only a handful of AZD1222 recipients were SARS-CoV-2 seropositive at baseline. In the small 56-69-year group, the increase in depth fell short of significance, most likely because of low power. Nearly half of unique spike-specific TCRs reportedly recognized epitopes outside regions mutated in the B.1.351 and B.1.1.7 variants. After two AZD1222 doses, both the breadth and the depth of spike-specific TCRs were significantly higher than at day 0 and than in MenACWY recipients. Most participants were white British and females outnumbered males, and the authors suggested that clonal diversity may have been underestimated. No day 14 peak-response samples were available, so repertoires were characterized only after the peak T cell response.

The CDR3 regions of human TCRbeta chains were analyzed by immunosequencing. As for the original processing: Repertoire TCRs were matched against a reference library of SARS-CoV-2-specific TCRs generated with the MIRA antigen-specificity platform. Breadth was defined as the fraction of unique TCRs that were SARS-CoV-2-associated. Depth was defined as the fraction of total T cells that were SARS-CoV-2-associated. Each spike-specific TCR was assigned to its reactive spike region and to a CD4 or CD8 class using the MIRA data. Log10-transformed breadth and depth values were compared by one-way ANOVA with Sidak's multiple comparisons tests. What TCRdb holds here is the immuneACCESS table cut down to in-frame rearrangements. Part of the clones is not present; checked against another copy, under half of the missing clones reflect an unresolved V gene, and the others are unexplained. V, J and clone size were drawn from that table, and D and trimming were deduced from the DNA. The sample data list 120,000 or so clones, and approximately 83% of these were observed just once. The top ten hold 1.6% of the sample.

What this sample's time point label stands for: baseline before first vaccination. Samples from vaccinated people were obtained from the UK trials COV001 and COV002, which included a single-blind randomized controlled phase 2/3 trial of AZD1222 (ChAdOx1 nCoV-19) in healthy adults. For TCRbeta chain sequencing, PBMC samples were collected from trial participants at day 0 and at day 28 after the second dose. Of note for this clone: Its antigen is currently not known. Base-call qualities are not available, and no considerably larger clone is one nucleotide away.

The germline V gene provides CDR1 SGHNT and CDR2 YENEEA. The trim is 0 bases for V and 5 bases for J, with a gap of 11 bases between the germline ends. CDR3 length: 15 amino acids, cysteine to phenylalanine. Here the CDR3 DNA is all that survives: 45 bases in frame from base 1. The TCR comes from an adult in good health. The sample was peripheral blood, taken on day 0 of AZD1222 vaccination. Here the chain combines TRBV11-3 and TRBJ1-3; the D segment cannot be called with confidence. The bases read TGTGCCAGCAGCTTAGATGGGCCAGAGAGAAACACCATATATTTT. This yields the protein CASSLDGPERNTIYF.